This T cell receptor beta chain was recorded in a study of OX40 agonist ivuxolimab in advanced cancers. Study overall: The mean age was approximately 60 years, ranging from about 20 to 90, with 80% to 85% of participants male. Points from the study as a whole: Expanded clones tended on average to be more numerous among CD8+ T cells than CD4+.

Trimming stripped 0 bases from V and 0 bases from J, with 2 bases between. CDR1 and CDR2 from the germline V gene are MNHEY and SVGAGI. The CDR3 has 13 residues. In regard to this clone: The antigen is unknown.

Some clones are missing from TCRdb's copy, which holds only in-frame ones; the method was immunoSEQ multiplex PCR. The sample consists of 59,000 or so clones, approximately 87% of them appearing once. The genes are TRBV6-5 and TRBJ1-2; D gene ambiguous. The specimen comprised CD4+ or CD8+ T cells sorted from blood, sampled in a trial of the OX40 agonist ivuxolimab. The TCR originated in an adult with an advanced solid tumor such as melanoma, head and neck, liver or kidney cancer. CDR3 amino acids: CASSYSTNYGYTF. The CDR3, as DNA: TGTGCCAGCAGTTACTCGACTAACTATGGCTACACCTTC.